This paragraph reports one TCR beta chain. Its antigen remains undetermined. Qualities for individual bases were not recorded, and no much larger clone is one base off. This record comes from a study of T cell changes during pregnancy in multiple sclerosis (dated by TCRdb to about 2019). Study-level background: In women with multiple sclerosis, the researchers looked at how the T cell repertoire shifted as pregnancy progressed.

Library generation was performed with the immunoSEQ multiplex PCR assay. Held by TCRdb, this immuneACCESS table contains in-frame sequences only and omits some clones. Under half of the omission traces to an unresolved V gene where checked; the cause of the rest is unknown. Within this sample are about 30,000 clones, with roughly 93% of them counted one time only. The ten largest clones represent 4.5% of the sample. This TCR derives from a female donor in good health, enrolled as a control in a pregnancy study. Sequences were derived from peripheral blood, sampled in the second trimester of pregnancy.

The CDR3 reads CSAGLAGGPSEQYF. The DNA is as follows: TGCAGCGCTGGACTAGCGGGAGGGCCTTCCGAGCAGTACTTC. The rearranged chain carries TRBV29-1 and TRBJ2-7, with 15 bases matching TRBD2. V is trimmed back by 7 bases and J by 6 bases, and the junction contains 7 bases that no gene match accounts for. From a lookup of the germline V gene, CDR1 and CDR2 are SQVTM and ANQGSEA. The CDR3 contains 14 residues, cysteine and phenylalanine counted. Only the CDR3 DNA is retained, 42 bases long and in frame from the first base.